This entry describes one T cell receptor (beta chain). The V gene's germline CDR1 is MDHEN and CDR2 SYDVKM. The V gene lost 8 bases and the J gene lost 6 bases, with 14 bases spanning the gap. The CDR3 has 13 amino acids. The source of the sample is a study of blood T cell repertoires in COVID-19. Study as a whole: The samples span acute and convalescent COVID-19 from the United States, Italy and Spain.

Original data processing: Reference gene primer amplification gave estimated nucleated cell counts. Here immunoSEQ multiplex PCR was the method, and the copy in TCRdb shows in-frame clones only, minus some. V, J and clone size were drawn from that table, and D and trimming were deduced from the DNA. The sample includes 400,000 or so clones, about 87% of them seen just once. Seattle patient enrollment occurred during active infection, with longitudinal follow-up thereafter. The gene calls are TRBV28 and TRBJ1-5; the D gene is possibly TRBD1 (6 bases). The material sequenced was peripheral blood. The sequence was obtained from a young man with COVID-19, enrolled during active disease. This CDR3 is CASLTGRGQPQHF. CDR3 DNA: TGTGCCAGCTTAACAGGGAGGGGTCAGCCCCAGCATTTT.